These 30 T cell receptor beta chains came from one sample sequenced in a study of T cell responses to AZD1222 COVID-19 vaccine. Generated by immunoSEQ multiplex PCR, the TCRdb table keeps only in-frame clones and is missing some. The table lists 100,000 to 120,000 clones, around 88% of them singletons. The material was peripheral blood, obtained 28 days after the second AZD1222 dose. These receptors all come from an adult who received the AZD1222 COVID-19 vaccine.

The CDR3 here is CASSSRTGELFF. The CDR3 region has the DNA TGTGCCAGCAGCTCCCGAACCGGGGAGCTGTTTTTT. The rearrangement uses TRBV12-3 or TRBV12-4 and TRBJ2-2; D not resolved. V was pared by 6 bases and J by 5 bases, with 7 bases between. The CDR3 loop spans 12 amino acids.

J is TRBJ2-3 and V is TRBV19; weak D call: TRBD2 (6 bases). Between the trimmed V and J ends, which lost 5 bases and 7 bases, there was a span of 16 bases. CDR1 is LNHDA and CDR2 is SQIVND in the germline V gene (reference sequence). The CDR3 is made up of 14 amino acids. CDR3 coding DNA: TGTGCCAGTAGTTGGGACTGGAAAAGCCATACGCAGTATTTT. Protein sequence: CASSWDWKSHTQYF.

V gene TRBV7-9 combines with J gene TRBJ1-2; D gene ambiguous. The CDR3 sequence is 13 residues long. Between the trimmed V and J ends, which lost 1 base and 10 bases, there was a span of 13 bases. CDR1 is SEHNR, CDR2 FQNEAQ, per germline (reference sequence). The DNA of the CDR3 is TGTGCCAGCAGCTTAGGTTTCTTGGGCCACTACACCTTC. Translated: CASSLGFLGHYTF. Combining the CDR3 with reference TRBV7-9 and TRBJ1-2 gives the whole variable domain DTGVSQNPRHKITKRGQNVTFRCDPISEHNRLYWYRQTLGQGPEFLTYFQNEAQLEKSRLLSDRFSAERPKGSFSTLEIQRTEQGDSAMYLCASSLGFLGHYTFGSGTRLTVV.

V and J are TRBV7-2 and TRBJ1-5; D gene unclear. The CDR3 sequence is 13 residues long. The V gene's germline CDR1 is SGHTA and CDR2 FQGNSA. The V end was cut by 8 bases, the J end by 4 bases, with 12 bases between. The CDR3 region is CASAGQTNQPQHF. The DNA of the CDR3 is TGTGCCAGCGCCGGGCAAACAAATCAGCCCCAGCATTTT.

This chain joins TRBV5-4 and TRBJ2-3; D possibly corresponds to TRBD2 (6 bases). Per the germline V gene, CDR1 is SGHNT and CDR2 is YYREEE (reference sequence). V was cut by 3 bases and J by 10 bases, with 15 bases left in between. The CDR3 has 13 amino acids. In nucleotides, the CDR3 is TGTGCCAGCAGCTGGGATAGACTAGGGGCGCAGTATTTT. This translates into CASSWDRLGAQYF.

V and J are TRBV6-5 and TRBJ1-1; perhaps TRBD1 as D (5 bases). This CDR3 is 14 amino acids long. Trimming pared 4 bases from V and 7 bases from J, leaving 16 bases between. CDR1 and CDR2 (germline): MNHEY, SVGAGI. The CDR3 region is CASSSLRGALEAFF. In nucleotides, the CDR3 is TGTGCCAGCAGTTCCCTGAGAGGGGCTCTTGAAGCTTTCTTT.

The rearrangement uses TRBV24-1 and TRBJ2-1; 7 positions agree with TRBD2. CDR3 size: 12 residues. Germline CDR1 and CDR2: KGHDR and SFDVKD. V gave up 4 bases and J gave up 12 bases; unmatched junction bases: 5. The CDR3 nucleotides are TGTGCCACCAGTGAGAGCGGGGTCAGGCAGTTCTTC. This sequence encodes CATSESGVRQFF.

A few counts support this clone. The CDR3 DNA reads TGTGCCAGCAGTGAAGCGGTGTCGAATGAAAAACTGTTTTTT. This translates into CASSEAVSNEKLFF. This chain links TRBV25-1 with TRBJ1-4; no definite D call. The V and J ends lost 2 bases and 5 bases respectively, with 9 bases between them. From germline, CDR1 is MGHDK and CDR2 SYGVNS. The CDR3 is 14 residues long.

For this clone: The sample holds other DNA sequences that translate to the same CDR3. The chain joins TRBV6-5 to TRBJ1-6; 9 bases line up with TRBD1. With 6 bases clipped from V and 6 bases from J, the junction kept 0 bases outside the gene matches. Germline CDR1 is MNHEY and CDR2 is SVGAGI. The CDR3 is 13 residues long. In DNA form, the CDR3 reads TGTGCCAGCAGGGGACAGGGTAATTCACCCCTCCACTTT. Its protein is CASRGQGNSPLHF.

The V gene is TRBV15, the J gene TRBJ1-1, with D possibly TRBD1 on 5 matching bases. V gave up 6 bases and J gave up 4 bases, with 9 bases separating them. CDR1 LNHNV and CDR2 YYDKDF come from the germline V gene (reference sequence). The CDR3 covers 12 residues. The CDR3 DNA reads as TGTGCCACCAGGGGGGGGAGCACTGAAGCTTTCTTT. Translated: CATRGGSTEAFF.

The V gene is TRBV2, the J gene TRBJ1-1; 7 bases align to TRBD1. CDR3 length equals 15 residues. Trimming took 7 bases from V and 1 from J; bases not matched to a gene: 9. The germline V gene encodes CDR1 SNHLY and CDR2 FYNNEI. In DNA form, the CDR3 reads TGTGCCAGCAAATTTTCCCGGGACAGGAACACTGAAGCTTTCTTT. Translated: CASKFSRDRNTEAFF.

The chain carries TRBV15 and TRBJ1-4, with 9 bases lining up with TRBD1. The CDR3 has 17 residues. CDR1 and CDR2 from the germline V gene are LNHNV and YYDKDF (reference sequence). Trimming cost V 3 bases and J 8 bases; bases outside gene matches: 13. The CDR3 sequence: CATSRTRQGGVREKLFF. The CDR3 nucleotides are TGTGCCACCAGCAGGACGAGACAGGGGGGAGTTCGCGAAAAACTGTTTTTT.

This clone was observed once. This chain joins TRBV6-2 or TRBV6-3 and TRBJ2-6; 7 bases agree with TRBD1. Trimming took 1 base from V and 4 from J; bases not matched to a gene: 4. This CDR3 comprises 16 residues. The germline CDR1 and CDR2 sequences are MNHEY and SVGEGT. This CDR3 is CASSYWTGSGANVLTF. The CDR3 coding sequence is TGTGCCAGCAGTTACTGGACAGGATCCGGGGCCAACGTCCTGACTTTC.

The chain couples TRBV7-2 to TRBJ1-2, with 7 bases aligning to TRBD1. V shed 3 bases and J 0 bases; nucleotides not matched to a gene: 4. Per germline, CDR1 SGHTA and CDR2 FQGNSA. The CDR3 is made up of 15 amino acids. Here the CDR3 DNA reads TGTGCCAGCAGCTTGACAGGGAGCGCTAACTATGGCTACACCTTC. Residues: CASSLTGSANYGYTF.

The V gene is TRBV19, the J gene TRBJ2-1, with 8 bases lining up with TRBD1. Germline loops: CDR1 LNHDA, CDR2 SQIVND (reference sequence). The J segment lost 6 bases and the V segment lost 8 bases, leaving 9 bases of the junction unmatched. CDR3 length equals 14 residues. CDR3 residues: CASWDRSISNEQFF. The CDR3 bases are TGTGCCAGTTGGGACAGGAGCATTAGCAATGAGCAGTTCTTC.

The rearrangement uses TRBV27 and TRBJ1-4; the D is unclear. V lost 5 bases and J 6 bases, leaving 7 bases between the germline ends. The CDR3 totals 12 residues. Looked up from germline, CDR1 is MNHEY and CDR2 is SMNVEV (reference sequence). CDR3 DNA sequence: TGTGCCAGCAGTGGGAGAGATGAAAAACTGTTTTTT. Translated, it gives CASSGRDEKLFF.

This CDR3 is CASSLGVNNNYGYTF. The CDR3 DNA reads as TGTGCCAGCAGCTTAGGGGTTAACAACAACTATGGCTACACCTTC. J is TRBJ1-2 and V is TRBV7-9, with D unclear. This CDR3 has 15 residues. Trimming pared 1 base from V and 2 bases from J, leaving 11 bases between. Germline CDR1 SEHNR, CDR2 FQNEAQ (reference sequence).

The J gene is TRBJ2-7, the V gene TRBV6-1; 9 nucleotides agree with TRBD1. The CDR3 runs 15 residues. The junction had 4 bases not matched to a gene; V was cut back by 3 bases and J by 1 base. Germline-derived CDR1 and CDR2 are MNHNS and SASEGT. CDR3 amino acids: CASSEPGTGSYEQYF. CDR3 nucleotide sequence: TGTGCCAGCAGTGAGCCCGGGACAGGGTCCTACGAGCAGTACTTC.

The count of this clone is one. V gene TRBV9 combines with J gene TRBJ2-4; no reliable D call. Germline V lookup: CDR1 SGDLS, CDR2 YYNGEE. Deletions cut 3 bases from V and 6 bases from J, with 16 bases between. The CDR3 runs 15 residues. CDR3: CASSAEGGGGNIQYF. The CDR3 nucleotides read TGTGCCAGCAGCGCGGAAGGCGGCGGCGGAAACATTCAGTACTTC.

The chain combines TRBV19 with TRBJ2-1, with TRBD1 matching 8 bases. This CDR3 has 18 residues. V trimming: 6 bases; J trimming: 6 bases; junction bases outside the gene matches: 19. The germline gives CDR1 LNHDA, CDR2 SQIVND (reference sequence). For the CDR3, the DNA is TGTGCCAGTAGCCCGTCGGACAGGGTGGGTGGTGTGAGCAATGAGCAGTTCTTC. Its translation is CASSPSDRVGGVSNEQFF. Variable domain in full (rest from reference TRBV19 and TRBJ2-1): DGGITQSPKYLFRKEGQNVTLSCEQNLNHDAMYWYRQDPGQGLRLIYYSQIVNDFQKGDIAEGYSVSREKKESFPLTVTSAQKNPTAFYLCASSPSDRVGGVSNEQFFGPGTRLTVL.

The count of this clone is one. In nucleotides, the CDR3 is TGTGCCACCAGTGATTTCCTCCGACAGCTACTAGCGGGGGGGCCCAACGCAGATACGCAGTATTTT. Translated: CATSDFLRQLLAGGPNADTQYF. The chain links TRBV24-1 to TRBJ2-3, with TRBD2 matching over 13 bases. The CDR3 totals 22 residues. Germline trimming cut 1 base from V and 4 bases from J; bases unmatched to any gene: 19. Germline loops: CDR1 KGHDR, CDR2 SFDVKD.

The V and J genes are TRBV7-9 and TRBJ1-4; 9 bases line up with TRBD1. Germline V gives CDR1 SEHNR, CDR2 FQNEAQ (reference sequence). The CDR3 contains 16 residues. J was trimmed by 5 bases and V by 2 bases; bases with no gene match: 6. The CDR3 here is CASSLSRGTGNEKLFF. The CDR3 nucleotides read TGTGCCAGCAGCTTATCCAGGGGGACAGGGAATGAAAAACTGTTTTTT.

The V and J genes are TRBV29-1 and TRBJ1-1; D not certain. Trimming removed 5 bases at V and 0 bases at J, with 7 bases between. This CDR3 is 12 amino acids long. Germline V gene lookup returns CDR1 SQVTM and CDR2 ANQGSEA. The CDR3, as DNA: TGCAGCGTTAGGATTCTGAACACTGAAGCTTTCTTT. This codes for CSVRILNTEAFF.

Written as DNA, the CDR3 is TGCAGTGCTAGCTCCCAGCCCCAGCATTTT. This gives the protein CSASSQPQHF. The chain has TRBV20-1 and TRBJ1-5; D uncertain. Looked up from germline, CDR1 is DFQATT and CDR2 is SNEGSKA (reference sequence). Trimming cost V 3 bases and J 7 bases, with 4 bases left between them. The CDR3 is made up of 10 amino acids.

This sequence joins TRBV7-2 and TRBJ2-7; tentatively, D is TRBD2 (5 bases). V lost 8 bases and J 5 bases, leaving 13 bases between the germline ends. CDR1 is SGHTA and CDR2 is FQGNSA in the germline V gene. The CDR3 loop spans 12 amino acids. Written as DNA, the CDR3 is TGTGCCAGCGCGTCGTTGGGAGACGAGCAGTACTTC. Residues: CASASLGDEQYF.

This clone appeared once. Other DNA sequences in this specimen translate into the identical CDR3. The chain has TRBV11-2 and TRBJ1-4; D may be TRBD1 (5 bases). The CDR3 extends over 14 amino acids. Germline V CDR1 and CDR2: SGHAT, FQNNGV. V lost 1 base and J 7 bases, leaving 10 bases between the germline ends. The CDR3 coding sequence is TGTGCCAGCAGCTTAGGAGGGGAGGGTGAAAAACTGTTTTTT. The encoded protein is CASSLGGEGEKLFF.

V gene TRBV7-9 combines with J gene TRBJ2-5; 7 nucleotides line up with TRBD2. V shed 5 bases, J shed 0 bases, and the junction held 12 bases outside the gene matches. This CDR3 has 17 amino acids. Germline V lookup: CDR1 SEHNR, CDR2 FQNEAQ (reference sequence). In DNA, the CDR3 is TGTGCCAGCAGCCGAGCGGGGACGGGGCTATACCAAGAGACCCAGTACTTC. Its translation is CASSRAGTGLYQETQYF.

The rearrangement joins TRBV6-5 to TRBJ1-2; D is possibly TRBD1 (5 bases). Germline values: CDR1 MNHEY, CDR2 SVGAGI. Trimming removed 5 bases from V and 4 bases from J, with 11 bases in between. The CDR3 is made up of 13 amino acids. The CDR3 region has the DNA TGTGCCAGCAGTCGCGACAGTCTCTATGGCTACACCTTC. Translation gives CASSRDSLYGYTF.

This clone showed up just a few times. This chain joins TRBV9 and TRBJ1-2; TRBD1 agrees at 8 bases. The J segment lost 7 bases and the V segment lost 4 bases, leaving 6 bases of the junction unmatched. Germline V gene sequence: CDR1 SGDLS, CDR2 YYNGEE. CDR3 length: 13 amino acids. The CDR3 loop reads CASSPQTGAGYTF. The CDR3 coding sequence is TGTGCCAGCAGCCCCCAGACAGGGGCTGGCTACACCTTC.

The chain couples TRBV12-3 or TRBV12-4 to TRBJ2-3, with D uncertain. Trimming took 3 bases from V and 1 from J, leaving 5 bases between them. The CDR3 runs to 13 residues. The CDR3: CASSFDRTDTQYF. CDR3 sequence (DNA): TGTGCCAGCAGTTTCGACCGCACAGATACGCAGTATTTT.